This TCR beta chain was profiled in a study of blood T cell repertoires in COVID-19. Trimming removed 6 bases at V and 3 bases at J, with 12 bases between. Germline CDR1 reads MDHEN; CDR2 reads SYDVKM. The CDR3 covers 15 residues. Profiled with immunoSEQ multiplex PCR; TCRdb holds only in-frame clones, not every one. The table records under 250,000 clones, roughly four fifths of them present only once. All recovered Cohort 3 donors got two negative PCRs, got clearance, or saw symptom resolution. The J gene is TRBJ2-6, the V gene TRBV28; D is perhaps TRBD1 (5 bases). The sequenced material came from PBMCs or T cells enriched from blood (not recorded which). The TCR originated in a woman aged 55-75 years who had recovered from COVID-19. CDR3 residues: CASSSMGRGANVLTF. CDR3 in DNA: TGTGCCAGCAGCTCTATGGGGCGTGGGGCCAACGTCCTGACTTTC.